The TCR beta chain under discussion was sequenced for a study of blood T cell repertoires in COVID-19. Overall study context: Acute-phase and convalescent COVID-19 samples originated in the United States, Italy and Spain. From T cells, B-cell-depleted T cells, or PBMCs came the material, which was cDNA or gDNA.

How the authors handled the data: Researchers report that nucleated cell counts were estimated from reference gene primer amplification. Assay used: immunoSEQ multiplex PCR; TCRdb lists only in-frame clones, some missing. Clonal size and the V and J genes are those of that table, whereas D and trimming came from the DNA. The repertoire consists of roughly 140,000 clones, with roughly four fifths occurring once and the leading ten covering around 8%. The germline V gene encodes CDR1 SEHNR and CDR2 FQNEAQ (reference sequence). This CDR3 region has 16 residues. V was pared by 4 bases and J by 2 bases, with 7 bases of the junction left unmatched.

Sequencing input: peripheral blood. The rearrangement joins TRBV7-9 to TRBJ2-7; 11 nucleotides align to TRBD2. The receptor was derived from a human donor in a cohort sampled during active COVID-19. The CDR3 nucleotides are TGTGCCAGCAGCTCAGTACTAGCGGGGGACGCCTACGAGCAGTACTTC. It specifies CASSSVLAGDAYEQYF. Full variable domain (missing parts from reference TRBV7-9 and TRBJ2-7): DTGVSQNPRHKITKRGQNVTFRCDPISEHNRLYWYRQTLGQGPEFLTYFQNEAQLEKSRLLSDRFSAERPKGSFSTLEIQRTEQGDSAMYLCASSSVLAGDAYEQYFGPGTRLTVT.